This paragraph reports one T cell receptor (beta chain). Its cognate antigen is unknown. This sample was taken from a study of response to subunit inactivated influenza vaccine. TCRdb ran MiXCR on the RT-PCR reads and lists one entry per CDR3 protein. The sample yields more than 150,000 distinct CDR3 sequences, about 10% seen once. V was cut by 5 bases and J by 9 bases, with 14 bases left in between. Germline CDR1 is MNHEY and CDR2 is SMNVEV (reference sequence). The CDR3 is made up of 13 amino acids. The study's findings and limits: Researchers suggested that each seasonal influenza vaccination recruits few new T cells.

Sequencing was performed on non-naive T cells sorted from PBMCs, taken on the day of vaccination. The receptor was isolated from a man aged 45-60 years who received an inactivated influenza vaccine. The chain joins TRBV27 to TRBJ2-1; D is ambiguous. CDR3 sequence: CASSTNTVGEQFF. The CDR3 DNA follows: TGTGCCAGCAGTACAAATACGGTCGGTGAGCAGTTCTTC.